The 18 T cell receptor beta chains listed next were all sequenced from one sample in a study of STAT5B mutations in CD4+ large granular lymphocyte leukemia. The method was immunoSEQ multiplex PCR; TCRdb's version includes in-frame clones alone and lacks a portion of them. The sample has some 33,000 clones; around 76% are singletons. Sequencing used CD4+ T cells from blood buffy coats. These receptors were taken from a human donor in good health.

The J gene is TRBJ1-2, the V gene TRBV11-3, with D possibly matching TRBD1 (5 bases). Germline V CDR1 and CDR2: SGHNT, YENEEA. Trimming took 4 bases from V and 4 from J, leaving 10 bases between them. The CDR3 is 13 residues long. The CDR3 is CASSSQGFYGYTF. The DNA for the CDR3 is TGTGCCAGCAGCTCCCAGGGATTCTATGGCTACACCTTC.

V is TRBV5-1 and J is TRBJ2-1, with a possible D match to TRBD1 (6 bases). Germline CDR1 and CDR2: SGHRS and YFSETQ. Trimming removed 2 bases at V and 4 bases at J, with 13 bases between. This CDR3 contains 15 residues. The CDR3 spells CASSLLTGRYNEQFF. As DNA, the CDR3 is TGCGCCAGCAGCTTATTGACAGGCCGTTACAATGAGCAGTTCTTC.

This clone was seen only a few times. The J gene is TRBJ2-7, the V gene TRBV2; TRBD1 matches at 7 bases. CDR1 is SNHLY and CDR2 is FYNNEI in the germline V gene. The CDR3 runs 13 residues. With 1 base clipped from V and 3 bases from J, the junction kept 0 bases outside the gene matches. The CDR3 nucleotides are TGTGCCAGCAGTGAAGACAGGGGCTACGAGCAGTACTTC. Protein product: CASSEDRGYEQYF.

This clone occurred a few times. The chain joins TRBV7-9 to TRBJ2-7; 7 bases line up with TRBD1. Germline CDR1 and CDR2: SEHNR and FQNEAQ (reference sequence). The CDR3 covers 15 residues. V dropped 5 bases and J dropped 5; count of bases not matched to a gene: 12. The DNA for the CDR3 is TGTGCCAGCAGCAAACAGGGACAGTTTATCAACGAGCAGTACTTC. This encodes CASSKQGQFINEQYF.

The gene calls are TRBV7-2 and TRBJ2-7; tentatively, D is TRBD1 or TRBD2 (5 bases each). The CDR3 runs to 14 residues. V was shortened by 4 bases and J by 4 bases, with 14 bases between the two germline ends. Germline V lookup: CDR1 SGHTA, CDR2 FQGNSA. In DNA, the CDR3 is TGTGCCAGCAGCTCGGGACCGTCCGGGTACGAGCAGTACTTC. It encodes CASSSGPSGYEQYF. Using reference TRBV7-2 and TRBJ2-7 for the parts outside the CDR3, the full variable domain is GAGVSQSPSNKVTEKGKDVELRCDPISGHTALYWYRQSLGQGLEFLIYFQGNSAPDKSGLPSDRFSAERTGGSVSTLTIQRTQQEDSAVYLCASSSGPSGYEQYFGPGTRLTVT.

This clone was counted a single time. The genes are TRBV19 and TRBJ2-7; D is ambiguous. The CDR3 is 16 residues long. The V gene's germline CDR1 is LNHDA and CDR2 SQIVND (reference sequence). V gave up 0 bases and J gave up 2 bases, with 14 bases separating them. The CDR3, as DNA: TGTGCCAGTAGTATAGATCTTATGAGACGTCCCTACGAGCAGTACTTC. Its translation: CASSIDLMRRPYEQYF.

The V call is TRBV19, the J call TRBJ2-1; 10 positions match TRBD2. This CDR3 contains 18 residues. CDR1 is LNHDA, CDR2 SQIVND, per germline (reference sequence). V was pared by 4 bases and J by 4 bases, with 13 bases of the junction left unmatched. CDR3 coding DNA: TGTGCCAGTAGTACCCGTAGGGCTAGCGGGGGACATTACAATGAGCAGTTCTTC. Its translation: CASSTRRASGGHYNEQFF.

The genes are TRBV30 and TRBJ2-7; D unresolved. Germline values: CDR1 GTSNPN, CDR2 SVGIG (reference sequence). V lost 0 bases, J lost 2 bases, and 11 bases lay in between. This CDR3 contains 14 residues. For the CDR3, the DNA is TGTGCCTGGAGTGTGGGGTATGTCCCCTACGAGCAGTACTTC. Protein: CAWSVGYVPYEQYF.

This chain joins TRBV6-6 and TRBJ2-2, with 8 bases matching TRBD2. The CDR3 has 14 amino acids. With 8 bases clipped from V and 10 bases from J, the junction kept 12 bases outside the gene matches. The germline V gene encodes CDR1 MNHNY and CDR2 SVGAGI (reference sequence). The CDR3 nucleotides read TGTGCCAGCGGCCCAGCGGGAGCAGCCGCGGAGCTGTTTTTT. Translating gives CASGPAGAAAELFF.

The V gene is TRBV2, the J gene TRBJ2-5; 9 nucleotides line up with TRBD2. Germline-derived CDR1 and CDR2 are SNHLY and FYNNEI. The CDR3 totals 13 residues. Trimming took 6 bases from V and 2 from J; bases not matched to a gene: 1. The chain's CDR3 is CASRLAGQETQYF. The CDR3 bases are TGTGCCAGCAGGCTAGCGGGGCAAGAGACCCAGTACTTC. The variable domain in full, with the rest retrieved from reference TRBV2 and TRBJ2-5, is EPEVTQTPSHQVTQMGQEVILRCVPISNHLYFYWYRQILGQKVEFLVSFYNNEISEKSEIFDDQFSVERPDGSNFTLKIRSTKLEDSAMYFCASRLAGQETQYFGPGTRLLVL.

V usage is TRBV11-2 and J usage is TRBJ2-7; no reliable D call. V was cut by 8 bases and J by 5 bases, with 16 bases left in between. Germline-derived CDR1 and CDR2 are SGHAT and FQNNGV. The CDR3 has 13 amino acids. CDR3 sequence: CASRYMGSHEQYF. CDR3 sequence (DNA): TGTGCCAGCCGCTATATGGGGTCCCACGAGCAGTACTTC.

J is TRBJ1-1 and V is TRBV2, with 11 bases aligning to TRBD1. The V segment lost 0 bases and the J segment 7 bases; nucleotides outside the gene matches: 10. This CDR3 comprises 17 residues. CDR1 and CDR2 from the germline V gene are SNHLY and FYNNEI. This CDR3 reads CASSEAPPDRGQNEAFF. The CDR3 bases are TGTGCCAGCAGTGAAGCCCCCCCGGACAGGGGGCAGAATGAAGCTTTCTTT.

V usage is TRBV27 and J usage is TRBJ2-2; 7 positions agree with TRBD1. CDR1 is MNHEY, CDR2 SMNVEV, per germline (reference sequence). The length of the CDR3 is 13 residues. With V trimmed by 6 bases and J by 8 bases, 6 bases remained unmatched. CDR3 coding DNA: TGTGCCAGCAGCCTTATGGACAGGGGGGAGCTGTTTTTT. It is translated as CASSLMDRGELFF.

This clone was recorded a few times. The V gene is TRBV29-1, the J gene TRBJ1-1, with TRBD1 matching 8 bases. The CDR3 is 14 residues long. J lost 5 bases, V lost 8 bases, and 13 bases had no gene match. CDR1 and CDR2 (germline): SQVTM, ANQGSEA. CDR3 coding DNA: TGCAGCACAAACGGACAGGGCTTGGGGACTGAAGCTTTCTTT. The encoded protein is CSTNGQGLGTEAFF.

The gene calls are TRBV7-6 and TRBJ2-1, with D possibly being TRBD1 (6 bases). CDR1 and CDR2 from the germline V gene are SGHVS and FNYEAQ. This CDR3 spans 16 amino acids. V was trimmed by 2 bases and J by 8 bases, leaving 19 bases between them. The CDR3 sequence is CASSLFPRGRGDEQFF. DNA for the CDR3: TGTGCCAGCAGCTTATTCCCAAGGGGCAGGGGCGATGAGCAGTTCTTC.

The chain uses TRBV9 and TRBJ1-1; perhaps TRBD1 as D (6 bases). CDR1 and CDR2 (germline): SGDLS, YYNGEE. The CDR3 runs 14 residues. V was pared by 0 bases and J by 4 bases, with 10 bases between. The CDR3 sequence: CASSVVWTVTEAFF. The CDR3 bases are TGTGCCAGCAGCGTAGTATGGACAGTCACTGAAGCTTTCTTT.

This chain's CDR3 is CASSPARAYEQYF. The CDR3 nucleotides are TGTGCCAGCAGCCCAGCCCGAGCCTACGAGCAGTACTTC. The chain is built from TRBV7-2 and TRBJ2-7; no clear D gene. The ends were cut back, 5 bases at V and 2 bases at J, with 10 bases in the middle. From germline, CDR1 is SGHTA and CDR2 FQGNSA. CDR3 length: 13 amino acids.

The chain has TRBV6-5 and TRBJ2-5; a possible D gene is TRBD1 (6 bases). The J call is doubtful: the DNA matches TRBJ2-7 better. The CDR3 spans 14 residues. CDR1 MNHEY and CDR2 SVGAGI come from the germline V gene. The CDR3 DNA is TGTGCCAGCCGGCCGGGACACGGTTCCTACGAGCAGTACTTC. This codes for CASRPGHGSYEQYF.